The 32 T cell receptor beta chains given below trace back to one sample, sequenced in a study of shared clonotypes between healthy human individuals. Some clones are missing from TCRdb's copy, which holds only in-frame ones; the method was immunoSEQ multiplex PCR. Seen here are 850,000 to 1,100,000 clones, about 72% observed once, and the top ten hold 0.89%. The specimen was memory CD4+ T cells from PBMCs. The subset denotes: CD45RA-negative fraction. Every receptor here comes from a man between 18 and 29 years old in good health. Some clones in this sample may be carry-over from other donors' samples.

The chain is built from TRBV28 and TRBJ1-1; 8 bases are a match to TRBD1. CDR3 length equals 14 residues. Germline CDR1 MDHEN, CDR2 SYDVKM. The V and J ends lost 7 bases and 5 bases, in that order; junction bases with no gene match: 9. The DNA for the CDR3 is TGTGCCAGCACAGGGGGCGCGTTAAGGACTGAAGCTTTCTTT. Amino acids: CASTGGALRTEAFF.

The CDR3 nucleotides are TGTGCCAGCATACCAACAGGGGGCGCACAGCCCCAGCATTTT. It codes for CASIPTGGAQPQHF. The chain recombines TRBV28 with TRBJ1-5; 9 nucleotides line up with TRBD1. The ends lost 7 bases at V and 7 bases at J; junction bases unmatched: 8. The CDR3 is made up of 14 amino acids. The germline V gene encodes CDR1 MDHEN and CDR2 SYDVKM.

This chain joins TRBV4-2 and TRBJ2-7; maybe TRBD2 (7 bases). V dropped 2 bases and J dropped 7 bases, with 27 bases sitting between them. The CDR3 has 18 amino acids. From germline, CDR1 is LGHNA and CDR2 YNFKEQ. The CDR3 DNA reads TGTGCCAGCAGCCAAATGATGGGTAGGGGGGGCATTACGTTTGAGCAGTACTTC. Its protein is CASSQMMGRGGITFEQYF.

The CDR3 nucleotides read TGTGCCAGCAGCTTGGGAGGGACCAAAGGGGATACGCAGTATTTT. Translating gives CASSLGGTKGDTQYF. The chain combines TRBV5-4 with TRBJ2-3; D is tentatively TRBD1 or TRBD2 (5 bases each). The CDR3 is made up of 15 amino acids. Looked up from germline, CDR1 is SGHNT and CDR2 is YYREEE (reference sequence). Trimming took off 0 bases at V and 6 bases at J, with 14 bases between the two ends. Full variable domain (rest looked up from reference TRBV5-4 and TRBJ2-3): ETGVTQSPTHLIKTRGQQVTLRCSSQSGHNTVSWYQQALGQGPQFIFQYYREEENGRGNFPPRFSGLQFPNYSSELNVNALELDDSALYLCASSLGGTKGDTQYFGPGTRLTVL.

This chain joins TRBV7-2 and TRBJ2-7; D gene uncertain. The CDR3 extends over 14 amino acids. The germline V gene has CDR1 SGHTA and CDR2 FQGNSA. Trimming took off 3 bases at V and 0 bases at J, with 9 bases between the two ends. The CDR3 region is CASSFGPSSYEQYF. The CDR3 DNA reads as TGTGCCAGCAGCTTTGGCCCCAGCTCCTACGAGCAGTACTTC.

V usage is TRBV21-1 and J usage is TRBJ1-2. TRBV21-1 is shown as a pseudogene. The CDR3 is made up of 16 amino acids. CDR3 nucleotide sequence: TGTGCCAGCAGCAAAGGTGACCTCTTCGCGAACTATGGCTACACCTTC. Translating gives CASSKGDLFANYGYTF.

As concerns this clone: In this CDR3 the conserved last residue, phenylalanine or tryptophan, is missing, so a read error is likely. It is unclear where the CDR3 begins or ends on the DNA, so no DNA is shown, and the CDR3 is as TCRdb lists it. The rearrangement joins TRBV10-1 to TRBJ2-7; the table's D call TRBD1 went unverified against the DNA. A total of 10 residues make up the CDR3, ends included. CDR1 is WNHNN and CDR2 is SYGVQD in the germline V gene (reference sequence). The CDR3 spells CASSERPGGN.

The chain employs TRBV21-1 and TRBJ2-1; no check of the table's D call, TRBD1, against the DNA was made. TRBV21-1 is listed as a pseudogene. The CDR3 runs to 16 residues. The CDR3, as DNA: TGTGCCAGCAACAGGGGGGACAGGGACTCCTACAATGAGCAGTTCTTC. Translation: CASNRGDRDSYNEQFF.

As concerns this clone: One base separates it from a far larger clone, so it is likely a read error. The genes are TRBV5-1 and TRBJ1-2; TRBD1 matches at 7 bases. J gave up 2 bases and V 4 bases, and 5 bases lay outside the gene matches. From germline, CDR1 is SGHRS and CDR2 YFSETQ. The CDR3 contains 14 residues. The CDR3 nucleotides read TGCGCCAGCAGCCCGTGGGACAGAAACTATGGCTACACCTTC. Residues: CASSPWDRNYGYTF.

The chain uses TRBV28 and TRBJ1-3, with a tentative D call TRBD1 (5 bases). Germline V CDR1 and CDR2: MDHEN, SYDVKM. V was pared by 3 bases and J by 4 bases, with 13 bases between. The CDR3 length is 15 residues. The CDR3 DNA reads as TGTGCCAGCAGTTTTGCGGGGGGAGCGGGAAACACCATATATTTT. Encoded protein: CASSFAGGAGNTIYF.

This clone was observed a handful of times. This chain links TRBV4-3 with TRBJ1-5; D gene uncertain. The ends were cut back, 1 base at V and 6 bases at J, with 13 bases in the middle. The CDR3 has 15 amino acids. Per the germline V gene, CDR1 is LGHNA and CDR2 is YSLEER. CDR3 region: CASSQGMGSGQPQHF. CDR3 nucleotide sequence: TGCGCCAGCAGCCAAGGGATGGGGTCTGGTCAGCCCCAGCATTTT.

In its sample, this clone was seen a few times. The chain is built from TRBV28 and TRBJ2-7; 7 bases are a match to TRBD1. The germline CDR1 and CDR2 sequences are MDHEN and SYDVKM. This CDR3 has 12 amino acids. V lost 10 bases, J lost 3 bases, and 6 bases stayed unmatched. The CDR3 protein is CATSGQLYEQYF. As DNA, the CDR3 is TGTGCCACCTCGGGACAGCTCTACGAGCAGTACTTC.

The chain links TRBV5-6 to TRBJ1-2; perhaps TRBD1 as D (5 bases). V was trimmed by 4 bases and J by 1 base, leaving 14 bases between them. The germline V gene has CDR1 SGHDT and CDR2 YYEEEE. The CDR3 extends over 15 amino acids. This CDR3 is CASSQRGDFNYGYTF. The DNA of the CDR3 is TGTGCCAGCAGCCAACGGGGGGACTTTAACTATGGCTACACCTTC.

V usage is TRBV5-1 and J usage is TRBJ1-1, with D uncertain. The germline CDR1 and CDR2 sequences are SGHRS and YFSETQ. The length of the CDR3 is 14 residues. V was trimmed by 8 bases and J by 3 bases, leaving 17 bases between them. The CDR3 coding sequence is TGCGCCAGTCGAGGAAGGACCGTAGACACTGAAGCTTTCTTT. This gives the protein CASRGRTVDTEAFF.

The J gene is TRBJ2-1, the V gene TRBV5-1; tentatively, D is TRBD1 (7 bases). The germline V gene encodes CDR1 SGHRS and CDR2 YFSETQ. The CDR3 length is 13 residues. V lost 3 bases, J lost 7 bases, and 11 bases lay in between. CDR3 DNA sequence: TGCGCCAGCAGCTCCCCAGGGGGGAATGAGCAGTTCTTC. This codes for CASSSPGGNEQFF.

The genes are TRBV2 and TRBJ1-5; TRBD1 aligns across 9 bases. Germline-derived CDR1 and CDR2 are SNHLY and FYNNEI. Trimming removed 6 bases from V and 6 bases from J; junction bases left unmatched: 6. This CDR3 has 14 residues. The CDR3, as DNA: TGTGCCAGCAGCATACAGGGGGCTCTTCAGCCCCAGCATTTT. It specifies CASSIQGALQPQHF.

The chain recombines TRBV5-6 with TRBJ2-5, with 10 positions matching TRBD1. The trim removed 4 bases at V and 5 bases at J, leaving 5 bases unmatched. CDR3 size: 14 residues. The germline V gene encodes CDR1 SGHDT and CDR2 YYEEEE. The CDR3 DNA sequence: TGTGCCAGCAGCCTCGGGACAGGGGAGGAGACCCAGTACTTC. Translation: CASSLGTGEETQYF.

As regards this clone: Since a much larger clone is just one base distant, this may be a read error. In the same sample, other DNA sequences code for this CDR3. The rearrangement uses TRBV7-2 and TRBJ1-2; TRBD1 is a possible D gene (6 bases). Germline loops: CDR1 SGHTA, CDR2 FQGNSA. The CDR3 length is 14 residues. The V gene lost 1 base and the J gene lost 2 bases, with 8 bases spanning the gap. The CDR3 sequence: CASSLGTGNYGYTF. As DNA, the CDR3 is TGTGCCAGCAGCTTAGGAACAGGGAACTATGGCTACACCTTC.

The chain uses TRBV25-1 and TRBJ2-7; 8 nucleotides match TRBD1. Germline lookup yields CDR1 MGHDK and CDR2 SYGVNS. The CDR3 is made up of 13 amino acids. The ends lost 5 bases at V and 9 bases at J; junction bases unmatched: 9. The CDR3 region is CASSLGQDMGQYF. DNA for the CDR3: TGTGCCAGCAGTCTGGGACAGGACATGGGGCAGTACTTC.

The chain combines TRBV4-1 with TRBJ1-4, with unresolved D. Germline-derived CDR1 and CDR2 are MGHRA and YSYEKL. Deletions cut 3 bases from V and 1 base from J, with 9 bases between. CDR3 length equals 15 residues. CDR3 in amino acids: CASSQLVVTNEKLFF. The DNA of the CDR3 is TGCGCCAGCAGCCAGTTGGTGGTAACTAATGAAAAACTGTTTTTT.

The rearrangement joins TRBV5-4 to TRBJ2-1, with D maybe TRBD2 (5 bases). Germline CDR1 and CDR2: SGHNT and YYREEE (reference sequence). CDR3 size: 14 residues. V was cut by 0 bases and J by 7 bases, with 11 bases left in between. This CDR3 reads CASSLGGAENEQFF. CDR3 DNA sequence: TGTGCCAGCAGCTTGGGGGGAGCGGAAAATGAGCAGTTCTTC. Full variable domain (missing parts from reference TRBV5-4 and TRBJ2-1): ETGVTQSPTHLIKTRGQQVTLRCSSQSGHNTVSWYQQALGQGPQFIFQYYREEENGRGNFPPRFSGLQFPNYSSELNVNALELDDSALYLCASSLGGAENEQFFGPGTRLTVL.

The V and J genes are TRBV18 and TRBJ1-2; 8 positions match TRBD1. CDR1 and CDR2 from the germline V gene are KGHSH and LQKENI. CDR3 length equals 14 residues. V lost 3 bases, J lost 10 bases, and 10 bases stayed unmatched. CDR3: CASSPGQEGVNYTF. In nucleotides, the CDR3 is TGTGCCAGCTCACCGGGACAGGAGGGTGTGAACTACACCTTC.

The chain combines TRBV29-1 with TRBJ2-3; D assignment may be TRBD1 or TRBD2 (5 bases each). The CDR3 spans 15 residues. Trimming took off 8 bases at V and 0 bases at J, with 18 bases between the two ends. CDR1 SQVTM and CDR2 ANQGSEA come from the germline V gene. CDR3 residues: CSTQGDPISTDTQYF. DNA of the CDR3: TGCAGCACCCAAGGGGACCCCATAAGCACAGATACGCAGTATTTT.

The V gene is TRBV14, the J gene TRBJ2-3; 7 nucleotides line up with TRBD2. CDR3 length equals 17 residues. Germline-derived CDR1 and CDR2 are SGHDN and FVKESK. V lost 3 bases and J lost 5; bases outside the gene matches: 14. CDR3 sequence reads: CASSHPQAGASLDTQYF. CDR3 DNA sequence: TGTGCCAGCAGCCACCCCCAGGCGGGAGCTTCTCTAGATACGCAGTATTTT.

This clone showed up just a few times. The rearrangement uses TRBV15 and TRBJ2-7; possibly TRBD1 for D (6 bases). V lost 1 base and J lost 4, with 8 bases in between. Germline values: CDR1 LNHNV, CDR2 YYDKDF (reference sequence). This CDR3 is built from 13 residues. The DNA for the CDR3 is TGTGCCACCAGCAGAGTCCAGGGGTACGAGCAGTACTTC. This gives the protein CATSRVQGYEQYF.

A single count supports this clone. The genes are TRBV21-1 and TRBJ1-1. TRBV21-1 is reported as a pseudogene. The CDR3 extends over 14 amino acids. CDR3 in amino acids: CASSKEGVSTEAFF. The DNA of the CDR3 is TGTGCCAGCAGCAAAGAGGGTGTTTCCACTGAAGCTTTCTTT.

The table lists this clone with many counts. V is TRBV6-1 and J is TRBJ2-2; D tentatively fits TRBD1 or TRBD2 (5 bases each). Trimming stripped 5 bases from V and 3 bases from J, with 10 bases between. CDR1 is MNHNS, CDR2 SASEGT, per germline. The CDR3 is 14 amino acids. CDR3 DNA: TGTGCCAGCAGTCTTTTGGGGGACACCGGGGAGCTGTTTTTT. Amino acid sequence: CASSLLGDTGELFF.

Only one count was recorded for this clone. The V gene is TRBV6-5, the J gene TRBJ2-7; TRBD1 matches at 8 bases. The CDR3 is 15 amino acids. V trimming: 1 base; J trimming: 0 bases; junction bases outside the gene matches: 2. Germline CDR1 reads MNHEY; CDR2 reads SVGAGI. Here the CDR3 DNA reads TGTGCCAGCAGTTACTTCAGGGGGCACTCCTACGAGCAGTACTTC. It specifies CASSYFRGHSYEQYF.

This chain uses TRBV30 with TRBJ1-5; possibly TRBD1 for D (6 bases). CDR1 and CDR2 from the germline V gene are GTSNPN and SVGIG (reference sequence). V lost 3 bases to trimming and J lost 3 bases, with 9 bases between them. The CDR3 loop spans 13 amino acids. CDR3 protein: CAWRDSPNQPQHF. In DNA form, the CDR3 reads TGTGCCTGGAGGGACAGCCCCAATCAGCCCCAGCATTTT.

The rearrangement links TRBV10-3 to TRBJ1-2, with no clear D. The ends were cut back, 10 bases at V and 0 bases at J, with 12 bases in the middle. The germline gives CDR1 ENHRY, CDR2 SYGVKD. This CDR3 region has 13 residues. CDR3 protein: CATTQVPNYGYTF. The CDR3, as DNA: TGTGCCACTACACAAGTTCCTAACTATGGCTACACCTTC.

Written as DNA, the CDR3 is TGTGCCACCAGCCGGACATATGAAAAACTGTTTTTT. Amino acids: CATSRTYEKLFF. V is TRBV15 and J is TRBJ1-4, with TRBD1 as a possible D gene (5 bases). V lost 5 bases and J 6 bases, leaving 7 bases between the germline ends. The germline V gene encodes CDR1 LNHNV and CDR2 YYDKDF (reference sequence). This CDR3 is 12 amino acids long. Full variable domain (outside the CDR3, taken from reference TRBV15 and TRBJ1-4): DAMVIQNPRYQVTQFGKPVTLSCSQTLNHNVMYWYQQKSSQAPKLLFHYYDKDFNNEADTPDNFQSRRPNTSFCFLDIRSPGLGDTAMYLCATSRTYEKLFFGSGTQLSVL.

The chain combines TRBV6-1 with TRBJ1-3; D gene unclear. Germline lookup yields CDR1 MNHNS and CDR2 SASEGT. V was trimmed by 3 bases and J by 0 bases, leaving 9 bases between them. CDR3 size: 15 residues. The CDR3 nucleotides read TGTGCCAGCAGTGAGAGGGAATTCTCTGGAAACACCATATATTTT. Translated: CASSEREFSGNTIYF.